What follows describes a single TCR beta chain. Its recognized antigen is unknown. Per-base quality was not reported, and no clone a single base away is much larger than it. This sample is drawn from a study of T cells in Graves' hyperthyroidism and ophthalmopathy (dated by TCRdb to between 2018 and 2020). About the study as a whole: Peripheral blood was sampled at the time of initial diagnosis, prior to any treatment. To identify TCR V-J signatures that set the groups apart, the researchers used a discovery cohort of about a hundred patients, made up of roughly 40 with Graves' ophthalmopathy and some 56 with stable Graves' hyperthyroidism. An independent validation cohort of under 20 hyperthyroidism patients and 17 patients who later progressed to ophthalmopathy tested prospective prediction of ophthalmopathy. The 100 or so discovery patients were randomly divided into training and test sets at a 7:3 ratio. In addition, the study compared T-cell repertoires in thyroid tissue and in blood from about six Graves' hyperthyroidism patients. Once sampling was done, hyperthyroidism patients were given methimazole at a starting dose of 30 mg daily, whereas ophthalmopathy patients were given high-dose intravenous methylprednisolone. The paper reports TCR Vbeta CDR3 sequencing of about 140 peripheral blood samples: 43 ophthalmopathy, roughly 80 hyperthyroidism and approximately 17 progressor patients.

Paper-wide results and their limitations: Sample size was not statistically predetermined, and blinding of investigators to group allocation was not performed. Blood samples also contained most of the expanded thyroid clonotypes (frequency above 0.001), which suggests that blood repertoires may reflect thyroid immune responses. In validation, the model predicted progression to ophthalmopathy with around 71% sensitivity and around 72% specificity, a median of approximately 6.5 months before onset. In cross-validation, a model built on a 13 V-J signature told ophthalmopathy apart from stable hyperthyroidism with about 90% sensitivity and around 84% specificity, and in testing the same model reached 80%/75%.

V is reduced by 1 base and J by 3 bases, leaving a spacing of 17 bases between them. CDR1 and CDR2, looked up from the germline V gene (reference sequence), are SGHKS and YYEKEE. The CDR3 starts with the cysteine, ends with the phenylalanine, and has 16 residues. Left in the record is the CDR3 DNA by itself, 48 bases read in frame from the first base. In the ophthalmopathy patients, disease was moderately to severely active, with a Clinical Activity Score of 3 or more, a NOSPECS grade of 4 or more, and a duration of less than 3 months. Exclusion was applied to patients with uncontrolled infections, other autoimmune diseases, pregnancy or lactation. Diagnoses were based on clinical symptoms, serum thyroxine and TRAb, thyroid ultrasound and orbital computed tomography. Ficoll-Paque density gradient centrifugation was used to isolate PBMCs from around 10 ml of fresh peripheral blood. Total RNA was extracted with Trizol reagent, and quality was checked on an Agilent 2100 Bioanalyzer.

The TCR beta CDR3 regions were amplified from RNA transcripts. The TCR CDR3 was subjected to a first round of RT-PCR using the HTBI primer set and the Qiagen OneStep RT-PCR kit. The libraries were constructed in a second round of multiplex PCR and then size-selected and purified. Paired-end sequencing of the libraries was performed with 100 bp reads on an Illumina HiSeq2000. In the authors' own workflow: SOAPnuke was used to process the raw data, throwing out any read that contained adapters or uncalled bases, had a mean Phred below 15, or lacked an exact constant-primer or identifier match. COPE v1.2.5 was used to merge the high-quality paired reads, and each unique nucleotide sequence was defined as a clonotype. Clonotypes were aligned to IMGT TRBV, TRBD and TRBJ reference segments using MiTCR v1.1. Only V-J combinations with frequency above 0.0001, covering approximately 99% of repertoires, were analysed. A TCS score was defined as the ratio between F50 (clonal expansion) and ExV (chaos), using BLOSUM62-based TCRdist between CDR3 peptides within each V-J. Welch's t-statistics and random forest reduced several hundred V-J features to about 13, which were used in a naive Bayes classifier (R e1071). TCRdb reprocessed the public reads (quality trimming at Q25 with fastp, clone calling with MiXCR) and kept in-frame beta chains. Every distinct CDR3 protein forms one entry, paired with its most common genes and DNA. TCRdb, not the original authors, processed these V and J calls. Within this sample are around 500,000 distinct CDR3 sequences, with about 16% of them counted one time only. The top ten clones comprise roughly 29% of the sample.

The receptor's source is a young woman with Graves' ophthalmopathy. Here the chain combines TRBV5-5 and TRBJ2-7; the D segment could be TRBD2, given 6 matching bases. Sequencing was performed on blood. The CDR3 corresponds to CASSLLIGGPNYEQYF. The nucleotide sequence is TGTGCCAGCAGCTTGTTGATCGGGGGACCCAACTACGAGCAGTACTTC.